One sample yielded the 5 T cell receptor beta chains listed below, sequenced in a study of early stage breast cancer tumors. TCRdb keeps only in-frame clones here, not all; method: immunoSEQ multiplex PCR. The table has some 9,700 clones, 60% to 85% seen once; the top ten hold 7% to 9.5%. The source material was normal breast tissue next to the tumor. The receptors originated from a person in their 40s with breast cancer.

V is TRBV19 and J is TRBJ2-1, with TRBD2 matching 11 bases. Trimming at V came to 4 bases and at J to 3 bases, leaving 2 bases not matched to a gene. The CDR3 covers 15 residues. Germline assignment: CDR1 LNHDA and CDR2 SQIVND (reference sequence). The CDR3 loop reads CASSTGLAVYNEQFF. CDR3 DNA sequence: TGTGCCAGTAGTACGGGACTAGCGGTCTACAATGAGCAGTTCTTC. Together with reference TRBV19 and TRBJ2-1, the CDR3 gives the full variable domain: DGGITQSPKYLFRKEGQNVTLSCEQNLNHDAMYWYRQDPGQGLRLIYYSQIVNDFQKGDIAEGYSVSREKKESFPLTVTSAQKNPTAFYLCASSTGLAVYNEQFFGPGTRLTVL.

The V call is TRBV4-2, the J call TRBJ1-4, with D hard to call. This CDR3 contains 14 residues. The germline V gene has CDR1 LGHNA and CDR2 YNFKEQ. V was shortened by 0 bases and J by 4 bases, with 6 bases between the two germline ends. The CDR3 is CASSQDRVNEKLFF. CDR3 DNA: TGTGCCAGCAGCCAAGATCGGGTTAATGAAAAACTGTTTTTT.

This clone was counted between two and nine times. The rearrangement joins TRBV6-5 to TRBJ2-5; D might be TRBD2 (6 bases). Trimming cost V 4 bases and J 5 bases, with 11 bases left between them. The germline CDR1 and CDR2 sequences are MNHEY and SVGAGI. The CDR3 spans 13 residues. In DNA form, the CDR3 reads TGTGCCAGCAGTTCACTAGCTCCGGAGACCCAGTACTTC. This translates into CASSSLAPETQYF.

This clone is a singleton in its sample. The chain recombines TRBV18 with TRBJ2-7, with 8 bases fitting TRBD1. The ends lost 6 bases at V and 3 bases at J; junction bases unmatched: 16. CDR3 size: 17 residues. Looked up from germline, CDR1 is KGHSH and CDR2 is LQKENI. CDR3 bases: TGTGCCAGCTCTCCGCCTAAAAGGGGGACAGGAGTCTACGAGCAGTACTTC. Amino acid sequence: CASSPPKRGTGVYEQYF.

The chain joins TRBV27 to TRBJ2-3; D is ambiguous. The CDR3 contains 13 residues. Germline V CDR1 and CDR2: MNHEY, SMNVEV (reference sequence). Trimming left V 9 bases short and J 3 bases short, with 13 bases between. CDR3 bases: TGTGCCAGTCGGGTGGGTGGGACAGATACGCAGTATTTT. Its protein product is CASRVGGTDTQYF.